This T cell receptor (beta chain) was identified in a study of blood T cell repertoires in COVID-19. Overall study: Specimens from acute and convalescent COVID-19 originated in the United States, Italy and Spain.

As handled by the study authors: Reference gene primers were amplified, and this amplification served to estimate nucleated cell counts. Repertoires were generated with immunoSEQ multiplex PCR, while TCRdb's copy carries only in-frame clones and drops some. D and trimming were read from the DNA, whereas the V and J calls and clone size are those reported in that table. In the table there are almost 300,000 clones, roughly 86% of which are singletons. A single count supports this clone. V was cut by 3 bases and J by 5 bases, with 11 bases left in between. CDR3 length: 13 residues. Germline loops: CDR1 SGHRS, CDR2 YFSETQ.

This TCR was recovered from a man aged 65 to 85 with acute or convalescent COVID-19. Input material: peripheral blood. The chain couples TRBV5-1 to TRBJ1-1; D possibly corresponds to TRBD1 (5 bases). For the CDR3, the DNA is TGCGCCAGCAGCTGGCAGGGAGGAACTGAAGCTTTCTTT. It yields the protein CASSWQGGTEAFF.